Below, 9 T cell receptor beta chains from the same sample are listed, as sequenced in a study. Each CDR3 protein gets one entry after TCRdb re-called the RT-PCR reads with MiXCR. The sample yields around 700,000 distinct CDR3 sequences, 13% to 15% seen once. The sequenced sample was memory CD4+ T cells from blood. These receptors were taken from a female donor in good health, serving as a healthy control.

This clonotype was detected only a few times. The rearrangement links TRBV11-2 to TRBJ2-1; no reliable D call. The CDR3 loop spans 12 amino acids. The germline CDR1 and CDR2 sequences are SGHAT and FQNNGV. V lost 3 bases, J lost 6 bases, and 6 bases lay in between. The CDR3 is CASSFRPNEQFF. CDR3 bases: TGTGCCAGCAGCTTCCGTCCCAATGAGCAGTTCTTC.

The table lists this clonotype with a few counts. The CDR3 protein is CASSPGPGGKQPQHF. The DNA of the CDR3 is TGTGCCAGCAGTCCTGGGCCGGGGGGAAAACAGCCCCAGCATTTT. V is TRBV2 and J is TRBJ1-5; a possible D gene is TRBD1 (5 bases). The V end was cut by 5 bases, the J end by 7 bases, with 18 bases between. In germline, CDR1 is SNHLY, CDR2 FYNNEI. The CDR3 length is 15 residues.

At least ten counts were recorded for this clonotype. The chain uses TRBV6-6 and TRBJ2-1; TRBD1 might be the D (6 bases). This CDR3 has 16 residues. Between the trimmed V and J ends, which lost 7 bases and 0 bases, there was a span of 16 bases. Germline V gene sequence: CDR1 MNHNY, CDR2 SVGAGI (reference sequence). The CDR3, as DNA: TGTGCCAGCACCCCCAGGGGCGCCAGCTCCTACAATGAGCAGTTCTTC. Translation gives CASTPRGASSYNEQFF.

The chain recombines TRBV12-3 or TRBV12-4 with TRBJ2-2; 8 nucleotides agree with TRBD1. The J segment lost 3 bases and the V segment lost 3 bases, leaving 6 bases of the junction unmatched. This CDR3 has 16 residues. CDR3 coding DNA: TGTGCCAGCAGTTTCAGACAGGGGATGGACACCGGGGAGCTGTTTTTT. This translates into CASSFRQGMDTGELFF.

This chain uses TRBV2 with TRBJ1-2; D is ambiguous. This CDR3 region has 13 residues. Trimming shortened V by 3 bases and J by 4 bases, and 9 bases separated the two germline ends. CDR1 is SNHLY and CDR2 is FYNNEI in the germline V gene. The CDR3 here is CASSEVKSYGYTF. Written as DNA, the CDR3 is TGTGCCAGCAGTGAGGTGAAGAGCTATGGCTACACCTTC.

This clonotype was counted between two and nine times. CDR3 amino acids: CSAMDRVKETQYF. In nucleotides, the CDR3 is TGCAGTGCTATGGACAGGGTCAAAGAGACCCAGTACTTC. This chain links TRBV20-1 with TRBJ2-5; TRBD1 agrees at 8 bases. The ends lost 4 bases at V and 3 bases at J; junction bases unmatched: 4. The CDR3 runs to 13 residues. Germline V gene sequence: CDR1 DFQATT, CDR2 SNEGSKA (reference sequence).

This clonotype has only a few counts. V gene TRBV20-1 combines with J gene TRBJ1-2; tentative D call: TRBD1 (5 bases). The V and J ends lost 7 bases and 6 bases respectively, with 12 bases between them. The CDR3 sequence is 11 residues long. Per the germline V gene, CDR1 is DFQATT and CDR2 is SNEGSKA (reference sequence). This chain's CDR3 is CSVIGADGYTF. The CDR3 nucleotides read TGCAGTGTAATAGGGGCGGATGGCTACACCTTC.

This clonotype was found many times. V usage is TRBV29-1 and J usage is TRBJ1-1; TRBD1 is a possible D gene (6 bases). CDR1 and CDR2 from the germline V gene are SQVTM and ANQGSEA. V dropped 5 bases and J dropped 7 bases, with 20 bases sitting between them. The CDR3 sequence is 14 residues long. DNA of the CDR3: TGCAGCGTTTGGGGGCGCGAGCAGGGCATTGAAGCTTTCTTT. Amino acid sequence: CSVWGREQGIEAFF. Using reference TRBV29-1 and TRBJ1-1 for the parts outside the CDR3, the full variable domain is SAVISQKPSRDICQRGTSLTIQCQVDSQVTMMFWYRQQPGQSLTLIATANQGSEATYESGFVIDKFPISRPNLTFSTLTVSNMSPEDSSIYLCSVWGREQGIEAFFGQGTRLTVV.

This clonotype was found many times. The chain joins TRBV5-6 to TRBJ1-6, with 12 bases that match TRBD1. This CDR3 spans 16 amino acids. V dropped 1 base and J dropped 10; count of bases not matched to a gene: 6. The V gene's germline CDR1 is SGHDT and CDR2 YYEEEE. The CDR3 DNA follows: TGTGCCAGCAGCTTGACGGGACAGGGGGCACAATCACCCCTCCACTTT. Protein sequence: CASSLTGQGAQSPLHF.